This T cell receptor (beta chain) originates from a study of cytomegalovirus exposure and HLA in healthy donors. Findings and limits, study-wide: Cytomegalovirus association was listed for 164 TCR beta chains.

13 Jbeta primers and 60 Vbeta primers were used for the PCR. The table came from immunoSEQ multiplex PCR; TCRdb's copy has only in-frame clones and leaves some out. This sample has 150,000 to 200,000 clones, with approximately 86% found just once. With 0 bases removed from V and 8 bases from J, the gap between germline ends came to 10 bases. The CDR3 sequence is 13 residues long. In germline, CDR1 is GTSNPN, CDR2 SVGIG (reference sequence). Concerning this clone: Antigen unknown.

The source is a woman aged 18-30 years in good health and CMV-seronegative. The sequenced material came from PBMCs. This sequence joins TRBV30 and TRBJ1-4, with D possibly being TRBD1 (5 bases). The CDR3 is CAWSVGVGEKLFF. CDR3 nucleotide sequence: TGTGCCTGGAGTGTAGGGGTTGGGGAAAAACTGTTTTTT.